The 15 T cell receptor beta chains given below trace back to one sample, sequenced in a study of regulatory T cells in long-lasting Graves disease. Time point reported: persistent/refractory GD, antithyroid drugs over 5 years with positive TRAb. PBMCs were the source of the RNA used for TCR sequencing. Researchers made TCR beta libraries by using iRepertoire HTBI primers and running Arm-PCR on CDR3 regions. TCRdb re-analysed the multiplex PCR reads in MiXCR, keeping a single row per CDR3 protein. The table lists about 470,000 distinct CDR3 sequences, roughly 21% of them singletons. The source material was peripheral blood mononuclear cells (PBMCs), sampled when the disease was refractory, from a patient treated with antithyroid drugs. Source of these receptors: a female donor with Graves disease.

This clonotype was found many times. The J gene is TRBJ1-4, the V gene TRBV6-2 or TRBV6-3, with D uncertain. Germline V CDR1 and CDR2: MNHEY, SVGEGT. With 2 bases removed from V and 13 bases from J, the gap between germline ends came to 14 bases. The CDR3 totals 13 residues. In DNA, the CDR3 is TGTGCCAGCAGTTACGGCGAGCTCGGAGCACTGTTTTTT. Encoded protein: CASSYGELGALFF.

The V call is TRBV6-1, the J call TRBJ2-1, with unresolved D. The CDR3 has 13 amino acids. The V end was cut by 10 bases, the J end by 2 bases, with 12 bases between. The V gene's germline CDR1 is MNHNS and CDR2 SASEGT. The CDR3 here is CATVTSPYNEQFF. As DNA, the CDR3 is TGTGCCACCGTCACGAGCCCCTACAATGAGCAGTTCTTC.

This clonotype appeared a few times. The chain recombines TRBV29-1 with TRBJ1-2; unclear D gene. Germline V gene sequence: CDR1 SQVTM, CDR2 ANQGSEA. Trimming stripped 4 bases from V and 4 bases from J, with 16 bases between. This CDR3 contains 14 residues. The CDR3 sequence: CSVVDGLSGYGYTF. The CDR3 DNA follows: TGCAGCGTTGTCGACGGATTGAGCGGCTATGGCTACACCTTC.

Details on this clonotype: Given a much more abundant clone one base away, this may be a read error. The missing conserved phenylalanine or tryptophan at the end of this CDR3 makes a read error likely. V is TRBV28 and J is TRBJ2-7; no clear D gene. The V and J ends lost 6 bases and 2 bases respectively, with 11 bases between them. Germline V CDR1 and CDR2: MDHEN, SYDVKM. This CDR3 has 13 residues. The CDR3 protein is CASSPSDPYEQYS. The CDR3 DNA follows: TGTGCCAGCAGCCCCAGTGACCCCTACGAGCAGTACTCC.

This clonotype was counted ten times or more. The chain uses TRBV7-2 and TRBJ1-5; 8 bases are a match to TRBD1. The V gene end was trimmed by 4 bases and the J gene end by 1 base; junction bases not matched to a gene: 3. Germline lookup yields CDR1 SGHTA and CDR2 FQGNSA. The CDR3 spans 15 residues. This CDR3 reads CASSSGTGSNQPQHF. In DNA form, the CDR3 reads TGTGCCAGCAGCTCCGGGACAGGAAGCAATCAGCCCCAGCATTTT.

This clonotype occurred many times. The chain carries TRBV28 and TRBJ1-5; D is possibly TRBD1 (6 bases). In germline, CDR1 is MDHEN, CDR2 SYDVKM. V lost 7 bases and J lost 4, with 17 bases in between. The CDR3 is made up of 15 amino acids. The CDR3 nucleotides are TGTGCCAGCACCCCCCGGGGAGGGGGAAATCAGCCCCAGCATTTT. Amino acids: CASTPRGGGNQPQHF.

Only a few counts were recorded for this clonotype. The chain is built from TRBV19 and TRBJ1-5; no firm D call. Trimming removed 2 bases from V and 2 bases from J, with 13 bases in between. CDR1 LNHDA and CDR2 SQIVND come from the germline V gene (reference sequence). The CDR3 is 16 amino acids. DNA of the CDR3: TGTGCCAGTAGTATACGGGGATTGTCAGGCAATCAGCCCCAGCATTTT. Translating gives CASSIRGLSGNQPQHF.

The chain joins TRBV20-1 to TRBJ1-5, with 8 bases that match TRBD1. With V trimmed by 3 bases and J by 5 bases, 12 bases remained unmatched. Germline CDR1 and CDR2: DFQATT and SNEGSKA (reference sequence). The CDR3 length is 16 residues. The CDR3 loop is CSASSVQGAGDQPQHF. Here the CDR3 DNA reads TGCAGTGCTAGCTCAGTGCAGGGGGCCGGGGATCAGCCCCAGCATTTT.

This clonotype was counted ten times or more. The chain employs TRBV6-1 and TRBJ1-5; a possible D gene is TRBD1 (5 bases). Germline CDR1 and CDR2: MNHNS and SASEGT. V shed 6 bases and J shed 0 bases, with 15 bases lying between them. This CDR3 region has 16 residues. The CDR3 here is CASRTRGINSNQPQHF. The CDR3 bases are TGTGCCAGCAGGACGCGGGGGATCAATAGCAATCAGCCCCAGCATTTT.

The CDR3 sequence is CASRERAGLASSYNEQFF. In DNA form, the CDR3 reads TGTGCCAGCAGGGAAAGGGCGGGACTAGCAAGCTCCTACAATGAGCAGTTCTTC. J is TRBJ2-1 and V is TRBV12-3 or TRBV12-4; 9 bases align to TRBD2. With V trimmed by 6 bases and J by 0 bases, 12 bases remained unmatched. This CDR3 is built from 18 residues.

This clonotype was seen repeatedly, ten times or more. J is TRBJ2-1 and V is TRBV11-2; 7 bases are a match to TRBD2. The V gene end was trimmed by 8 bases and the J gene end by 3 bases; junction bases not matched to a gene: 4. There are 13 residues in the CDR3. The germline V gene has CDR1 SGHAT and CDR2 FQNNGV. CDR3 loop: CASGTSVYNEQFF. The CDR3, as DNA: TGTGCCAGCGGAACTAGCGTCTACAATGAGCAGTTCTTC.

The sample holds many counts of this clonotype. This sequence joins TRBV2 and TRBJ1-6, with D maybe TRBD1 (5 bases). V dropped 6 bases and J dropped 9 bases, with 21 bases sitting between them. Looked up from germline, CDR1 is SNHLY and CDR2 is FYNNEI. This CDR3 is 16 amino acids long. CDR3 residues: CASSSRTFPLGSPLHF. CDR3 DNA: TGTGCCAGCAGCAGCCGGACATTCCCTTTGGGTTCACCCCTCCACTTT.

This clonotype was counted at least ten times. The V call is TRBV12-3 or TRBV12-4, the J call TRBJ2-7, with D possibly being TRBD1 (6 bases). V lost 3 bases and J 6 bases, leaving 18 bases between the germline ends. The CDR3 has 15 residues. The CDR3 DNA reads TGTGCCAGCAGTTTTTCGTCAACAGGGAGTGGCGAGCAGTACTTC. Its protein product is CASSFSSTGSGEQYF.

A note on this clonotype: One junction end disagrees with the germline gene, perhaps due to a read error. The chain combines TRBV7-7 with TRBJ2-5, with D unclear. This CDR3 contains 14 residues. Looked up from germline, CDR1 is SSHAT and CDR2 is FNYEAQ (reference sequence). In nucleotides, the CDR3 is TGTGCTAGCAGCTTAGGGCCGACTCAAGAGACCCAGTACTTC. Translating it yields CASSLGPTQETQYF.

Many counts were recorded for this clonotype. The chain has TRBV28 and TRBJ1-4; maybe TRBD1 (5 bases). V lost 3 bases and J lost 11, with 16 bases in between. The CDR3 has 14 amino acids. CDR1 and CDR2 (germline): MDHEN, SYDVKM. The CDR3 DNA follows: TGTGCCAGCAGTTTTTCTGGGGTCCGGGGGAAACTGTTTTTT. Protein: CASSFSGVRGKLFF.